Below are 7 T cell receptor beta chains sequenced from a single sample in a study of identical twins. TCRdb analysed the 5' RACE reads with MiXCR anew, one entry per CDR3 protein. The sample yields 500,000 to 550,000 distinct CDR3 sequences, more than 20% seen once. A further study also used this sample, focusing on yellow fever vaccine responses in identical twins.

Source material: CD4+ T cells sorted from blood. The origin of the receptors is a woman aged 18 to 35 in good health.

This clonotype was seen a handful of times. CDR3 coding DNA: TGTGCCAGCAGTCCCAGGGACTCTCTGAGGAGATATGGCTACACCTTC. Protein sequence: CASSPRDSLRRYGYTF. The chain couples TRBV27 to TRBJ1-2, with TRBD1 as a possible D gene (5 bases). V was trimmed by 5 bases and J by 5 bases, leaving 21 bases between them. CDR3 size: 16 residues. Per germline, CDR1 MNHEY and CDR2 SMNVEV (reference sequence).

The V call is TRBV7-2, the J call TRBJ2-3; D might be TRBD2 (6 bases). Germline-derived CDR1 and CDR2 are SGHTA and FQGNSA. V was trimmed by 5 bases and J by 1 base, leaving 19 bases between them. The CDR3 runs to 17 residues. As DNA, the CDR3 is TGTGCCAGCAGCCCCCAGCGACTAGGCGGAGGCACAGATACGCAGTATTTT. It codes for CASSPQRLGGGTDTQYF.

There are many counts of this clonotype. The chain carries TRBV12-3 or TRBV12-4 and TRBJ2-2; no firm D call. Trimming shortened V by 7 bases and J by 0 bases, and 3 bases separated the two germline ends. The CDR3 runs 12 residues. The CDR3 loop is CASTPNTGELFF. The CDR3 coding sequence is TGTGCCAGCACGCCGAACACCGGGGAGCTGTTTTTT.

The chain combines TRBV29-1 with TRBJ1-2, with a possible D match to TRBD1 (5 bases). CDR3 length: 11 residues. Germline V CDR1 and CDR2: SQVTM, ANQGSEA. V lost 6 bases to trimming and J lost 2 bases, with 7 bases between them. The CDR3 DNA follows: TGCAGCGTGGGGGAGAACTATGGCTACACCTTC. Translating it yields CSVGENYGYTF.

This clonotype was counted only a few times. This chain's CDR3 is CATSDGQGANSPLHF. CDR3 nucleotides: TGTGCCACCAGTGACGGACAGGGGGCTAATTCACCCCTCCACTTT. This rearrangement joins TRBV24-1 to TRBJ1-6; 11 bases map to TRBD1. V lost 4 bases, J lost 6 bases, and 1 base stayed unmatched. The germline CDR1 and CDR2 sequences are KGHDR and SFDVKD. This CDR3 has 15 amino acids.

V gene TRBV14 combines with J gene TRBJ1-6; D possibly corresponds to TRBD1 (5 bases). Germline assignment: CDR1 SGHDN and CDR2 FVKESK. CDR3 length: 15 amino acids. V lost 4 bases, J lost 0 bases, and 7 bases lay in between. The CDR3 protein is CASSRDSSYNSPLHF. For the CDR3, the DNA is TGTGCCAGCAGCCGCGACAGCTCCTATAATTCACCCCTCCACTTT.

This clonotype has a handful of counts. J is TRBJ1-5 and V is TRBV12-3 or TRBV12-4; D call uncertain. The CDR3 has 14 residues. V lost 3 bases to trimming and J lost 6 bases, with 12 bases between them. The CDR3 protein is CASSLEQGGQPQHF. The CDR3 region has the DNA TGTGCCAGCAGTTTGGAACAAGGAGGTCAGCCCCAGCATTTT.